This T cell receptor (beta chain) was recorded in a study of shared clonotypes between healthy human individuals. Clones were read by immunoSEQ multiplex PCR, and TCRdb kept only the in-frame ones, dropping some. The sample lists about 1.1 million clones, around 82% occurring once. The CDR3 consists of 16 residues. CDR1 SGHTA and CDR2 FQGTGA come from the germline V gene. J gave up 2 bases and V 5 bases, and 6 bases lay outside the gene matches. The sequenced sample consisted of memory CD4+ T cells from PBMCs. Subset of the sample: CD45RA-negative fraction. The TCR was taken from a man between 18 and 29 years old in good health. Some clones in this sample may be carry-over from other donors' samples. The V gene is TRBV7-3, the J gene TRBJ2-3, with 11 bases identical to TRBD2. The CDR3 nucleotides are TGTGCCAGCAGCCCCGGGACTAGCGGCTTCACAGATACGCAGTATTTT. As protein: CASSPGTSGFTDTQYF.